Listed below are T cell receptor beta chains from one sample, sequenced in a study of early T cells in non-severe SARS-CoV-2 infection. TCRdb analysed the 5' RACE reads with MiXCR anew, one entry per CDR3 protein. The data contain 87,000 or so distinct CDR3 sequences, approximately 15% of them singletons. Sequenced sample: whole blood. These receptor sequences come from an adult who was a healthcare worker with PCR-confirmed SARS-CoV-2 infection or an uninfected control (not recorded which). The CDR3 runs from the conserved cysteine through the conserved F or W. The order of the fields is V gene, CDR3 length, J gene, CDR3 protein.

V gene: TRBV12-3/TRBV12-4
CDR3 length: 14
J gene: TRBJ2-7
CDR3 protein: CASSMGQAPYEQYF

V gene: TRBV12-3/TRBV12-4
CDR3 length: 16
J gene: TRBJ2-5
CDR3 protein: CASSPGWTDGGETQYF

V gene: TRBV28
CDR3 length: 13
J gene: TRBJ2-7
CDR3 protein: CASRVGGGYEQYF

V gene: TRBV6-1
CDR3 length: 21
J gene: TRBJ2-3
CDR3 protein: CASSPKLSGQGHSPHTDTQYF

V gene: TRBV20-1
CDR3 length: 15
J gene: TRBJ1-5
CDR3 protein: CSALRGLGSNQPQHF

V gene: TRBV27
CDR3 length: 12
J gene: TRBJ2-7
CDR3 protein: CASSSQGYEQYF

V gene: TRBV6-2/TRBV6-3
CDR3 length: 14
J gene: TRBJ1-6
CDR3 protein: CASSYDTYNSPLHF

V gene: TRBV28
CDR3 length: 14
J gene: TRBJ2-5
CDR3 protein: CATGGGGNQETQYF

V gene: TRBV4-3
CDR3 length: 15
J gene: TRBJ2-7
CDR3 protein: CASSQDRTAAYEQYF

V gene: TRBV9
CDR3 length: 14
J gene: TRBJ1-1
CDR3 protein: CASSKTGGYTEAFF